The clone carrying this T cell receptor (beta chain) turned up a few times. Germline V gene data show CDR1 as MNHNY and CDR2 as SVGAGI (reference sequence). The CDR3 has 15 residues. With 2 bases clipped from V and 4 bases from J, the junction kept 7 bases outside the gene matches. This record belongs to a study of T cells in Graves' hyperthyroidism and ophthalmopathy. The source material, RNA transcripts, was used to amplify TCR beta CDR3 regions. HTBI primers were used for first-round RT-PCR of the TCR CDR3. TCRdb reprocessed the multiplex PCR reads via MiXCR and lists one record per CDR3 protein. Of about 400,000 distinct CDR3 sequences listed, approximately 14% were seen once; the top ten hold roughly 7.4%.

This sequence joins TRBV6-6 and TRBJ2-5; 7 nucleotides match TRBD2. The receptor's source is a woman younger than 35 with Graves' hyperthyroidism. Sequenced: blood. The CDR3 region has the DNA TGTGCCAGCAGTTACCAGGTTGGGGGGGGAGAGACCCAGTACTTC. Translating it yields CASSYQVGGGETQYF.